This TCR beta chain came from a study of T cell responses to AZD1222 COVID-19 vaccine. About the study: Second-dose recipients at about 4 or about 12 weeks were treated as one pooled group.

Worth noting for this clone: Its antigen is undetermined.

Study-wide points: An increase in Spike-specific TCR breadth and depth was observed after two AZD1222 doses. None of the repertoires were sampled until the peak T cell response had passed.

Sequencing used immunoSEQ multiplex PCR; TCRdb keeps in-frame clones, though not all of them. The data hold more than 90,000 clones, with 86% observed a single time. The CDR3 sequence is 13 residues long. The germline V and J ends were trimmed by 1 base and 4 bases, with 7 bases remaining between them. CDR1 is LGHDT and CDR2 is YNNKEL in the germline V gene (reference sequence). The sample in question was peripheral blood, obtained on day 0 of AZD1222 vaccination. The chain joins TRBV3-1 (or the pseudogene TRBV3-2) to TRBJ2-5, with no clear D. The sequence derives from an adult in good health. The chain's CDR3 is CASSQVPGETQYF. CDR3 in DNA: TGTGCCAGCAGCCAAGTCCCTGGAGAGACCCAGTACTTC.